Here is one T cell receptor beta chain with its context. Its antigen is still unknown. The input lacks base qualities; no much larger clone sits a single base away. These data belong to a study of regulatory T cells in long-lasting Graves disease listed by TCRdb under 2021. Background on the whole study: Patients with newly diagnosed Graves' disease had been on antithyroid drugs for under 3 months. Peripheral blood TCR sequencing and RNA sequencing compared persistent Graves' disease patients with newly diagnosed Graves' disease patients. The study was registered as a clinical trial and conducted in China. A total of roughly 35 samples underwent TCR sequencing: about 13 from persistent and some 20 from newly diagnosed Graves' disease patients. General findings and caveats noted by the study authors: Persistent Graves' disease patients showed lower TCR Shannon entropy and fewer highly expanded clones than newly diagnosed patients, suggesting clonal expansion. As a limitation, the authors acknowledged that the small sample size may reduce accuracy. A larger number of public clonotypes was shared among persistent patients (approximately 3,000) than among newly diagnosed patients (over 850). Preferential use of TRBV28, TRBJ1-2 and TRBJ2-5 was observed in persistent disease, whereas TRBV20-1 and TRBJ2-1 were favored in newly diagnosed disease. Only peripheral blood was studied, because thyroid tissue, the primary lesion, was inaccessible. Sequencing and analysis were restricted to the TCR beta chain.

The time point label for this specimen denotes: newly diagnosed GD, antithyroid drugs for less than 3 months. For both TCR sequencing and RNA sequencing, RNA was extracted from PBMCs using TRIzol. Graves' disease was diagnosed according to American Thyroid Association guidelines. Patients were recruited from an endocrinology department in Xi'an, China. From each patient, 7.5 to 9.5 milliliters of peripheral blood was collected into an EDTA anticoagulant tube. PBMCs were isolated by Ficoll Paque Plus density gradient separation without further T cell sorting. An Agilent 2100 Bioanalyzer and agarose gel were used to check RNA quality, and a NanoDrop 2000 was used to measure RNA concentration. The germline ends are 11 bases apart after V is trimmed by 2 bases and J by 0 bases. The CDR3 measures 15 amino acids from cysteine to phenylalanine. Only the CDR3 part of the read is kept: 45 bases, read in frame from the first base. From a lookup of the germline V gene (reference sequence), CDR1 and CDR2 are DFQATT and SNEGSKA.

Library preparation employed multiplex PCR. The data were produced on an Illumina HiSeq 4000. TCR beta libraries were built with iRepertoire HTBI primers and Arm-PCR amplification of CDR3 regions. Before sequencing, the PCR products went through gel purification. The original methods were these. A total of under 80 TRBV and approximately 13 TRBJ segments were identified across samples and were used for gene usage analysis of CDR3 amino acid clonotypes. COPE and FqMerger were used to merge filtered high-quality paired reads into contigs. BLAST was used to align contigs to IMGT TRBV, TRBD and TRBJ reference genes, with CDR3 defined following IMGT. Any clonotype with a frequency above 0.1% was classified as a highly expanded clone. Repertoire diversity was measured by Shannon entropy, and V-J evenness by the Gini coefficient. Clonotypes shared by more than one individual were considered public. TCRdb reworked the public reads: Q25 trimming with fastp, MiXCR clone assembly, productive beta chains retained. Each entry merges the rows of one CDR3 protein and shows their most common DNA and genes. The V and J calls and clone size are TCRdb's, not the authors'. In all, the sample holds about 380,000 distinct CDR3 sequences, and roughly a sixth of those were seen once. About 20% of the sample goes to the ten largest clones.

This clonotype was obtained from a female donor with Graves disease. The sequenced sample was peripheral blood mononuclear cells (PBMCs), obtained at new diagnosis, from a patient treated with antithyroid drugs. The V and J segments used are TRBV20-1 and TRBJ2-1, and possibly TRBD1, on 6 matching bases. In nucleotides, the sequence is TGCAGTGCTAGACCGGGACACGGCTCCTACAATGAGCAGTTCTTC. This sequence encodes CSARPGHGSYNEQFF.